Presented here are 21 T cell receptor beta chains from one specimen sequenced in a study of T cell repertoires in cytomegalovirus infection. What these receptors recognize is not known. TCRdb re-called the reads through MiXCR, storing one row per CDR3 protein. The sample carries 600,000 to 700,000 distinct CDR3 sequences, 33% recorded once. The sequencing here drew on cultured PBMCs, taken from culture after CMV antigen stimulation. Source of these receptors: a human donor in good health (CMV status not recorded). Some clones in this sample may be carry-over from other donors' samples.

The CDR3 spells CASSLGDPYDYEQYV. CDR3 DNA sequence: TGTGCCAGCAGCTTAGGAGACCCTTACGACTACGAGCAGTACGTC. The chain combines TRBV7-2 with TRBJ2-7; D is unclear. The CDR3 covers 15 residues. Germline CDR1 is SGHTA and CDR2 is FQGNSA. The ends were cut back, 1 base at V and 3 bases at J, with 13 bases in the middle.

Only a few counts were recorded for this clonotype. The gene calls are TRBV7-9 and TRBJ2-3; the D is unclear. The CDR3 covers 15 residues. Per germline, CDR1 SEHNR and CDR2 FQNEAQ (reference sequence). Trimming removed 1 base from V and 2 bases from J, with 10 bases in between. The CDR3 loop is CASSLDTVYTDTQYF. The CDR3 DNA sequence: TGTGCCAGCAGCTTAGATACGGTCTACACAGATACGCAGTATTTT.

This clonotype was recorded a few times. In DNA form, the CDR3 reads TGTGCCAGCAGCGTCACAGGGGCGGGTCGAGAGACCCAGTACTTC. It encodes CASSVTGAGRETQYF. V usage is TRBV7-7 and J usage is TRBJ2-5; 7 positions agree with TRBD1. CDR1 is SSHAT, CDR2 FNYEAQ, per germline (reference sequence). The CDR3 has 15 amino acids. Trimming removed 5 bases from V and 4 bases from J; junction bases left unmatched: 10.

The chain has TRBV28 and TRBJ2-1, with unresolved D. This CDR3 is 14 amino acids long. Trimming pared 6 bases from V and 8 bases from J, leaving 17 bases between. The V gene's germline CDR1 is MDHEN and CDR2 SYDVKM. The CDR3 here is CASSPLSEFDEQFF. The CDR3 bases are TGTGCCAGCAGCCCATTAAGCGAATTTGATGAGCAGTTCTTC.

The sample holds a few counts of this clonotype. This chain links TRBV4-1 with TRBJ2-1; 11 nucleotides line up with TRBD2. The CDR3 has 18 residues. Germline assignment: CDR1 MGHRA and CDR2 YSYEKL. Trimming removed 2 bases from V and 0 bases from J; junction bases left unmatched: 6. CDR3 DNA sequence: TGCGCCAGCAGCCAAAAACTAGCGGGGGACAGCTCCTACAATGAGCAGTTCTTC. As protein: CASSQKLAGDSSYNEQFF.

This clonotype turned up a few times. The genes are TRBV6-6 and TRBJ1-4, with D unclear. The CDR3 runs to 14 residues. Trimming removed 7 bases at V and 7 bases at J, with 16 bases between. CDR1 is MNHNY and CDR2 is SVGAGI in the germline V gene (reference sequence). In nucleotides, the CDR3 is TGTGCCAGCACCGGGGTCGGTCCTTCTGAAAAACTGTTTTTT. Protein sequence: CASTGVGPSEKLFF.

The V and J genes are TRBV6-2 or TRBV6-3 and TRBJ2-1, with 10 nucleotides matching TRBD2. Germline V gene lookup returns CDR1 MNHEY and CDR2 SVGEGT. Unmatched junction bases numbered 8, after V lost 4 bases and J lost 5 bases. This CDR3 contains 16 residues. This CDR3 reads CASSSFTSGADNEQFF. CDR3 coding DNA: TGTGCCAGCAGTTCCTTCACTAGCGGGGCCGACAATGAGCAGTTCTTC.

The table lists this clonotype with a few counts. The J gene is TRBJ2-7, the V gene TRBV6-2 or TRBV6-3; 9 nucleotides line up with TRBD1. Germline CDR1 reads MNHEY; CDR2 reads SVGEGT. The CDR3 sequence is 15 residues long. The V segment lost 7 bases and the J segment 3 bases; nucleotides outside the gene matches: 10. CDR3 amino acids: CASTPLGQGIYEQYF. CDR3 DNA sequence: TGTGCCAGCACTCCCCTGGGACAGGGAATCTACGAGCAGTACTTC.

The V gene is TRBV7-9, the J gene TRBJ1-1, with TRBD1 as a possible D gene (5 bases). The CDR3 extends over 15 amino acids. Trimming shortened V by 1 base and J by 6 bases, and 15 bases separated the two germline ends. Germline lookup yields CDR1 SEHNR and CDR2 FQNEAQ (reference sequence). CDR3 sequence: CASSLVPGSPSEAFF. CDR3 nucleotide sequence: TGTGCCAGCAGCTTAGTTCCAGGGTCGCCCTCTGAAGCTTTCTTT. Filled out from reference TRBV7-9 and TRBJ1-1, the complete variable domain reads DTGVSQNPRHKITKRGQNVTFRCDPISEHNRLYWYRQTLGQGPEFLTYFQNEAQLEKSRLLSDRFSAERPKGSFSTLEIQRTEQGDSAMYLCASSLVPGSPSEAFFGQGTRLTVV.

The table lists this clonotype with a few counts. In DNA form, the CDR3 reads TGTGCCAGCAGCTCGCACAGGGGGCGTGGCACCGGGGAGCTGTTTTTT. It specifies CASSSHRGRGTGELFF. V and J are TRBV7-6 and TRBJ2-2; TRBD1 matches at 9 bases. This CDR3 is 16 amino acids long. The trim removed 4 bases at V and 4 bases at J, leaving 7 bases unmatched. From germline, CDR1 is SGHVS and CDR2 FNYEAQ.

This clonotype occurred once. This rearrangement joins TRBV11-2 to TRBJ2-1, with D possibly matching TRBD2 (7 bases). The CDR3 totals 14 residues. The germline V gene has CDR1 SGHAT and CDR2 FQNNGV. The V gene lost 5 bases and the J gene lost 5 bases, with 13 bases spanning the gap. The CDR3 DNA is TGTGCCAGCAGCAGGGGGGGCATCGACAATGAGCAGTTCTTC. The encoded protein is CASSRGGIDNEQFF.

V gene TRBV14 combines with J gene TRBJ1-2, with D uncertain. The CDR3 runs to 16 residues. The germline gives CDR1 SGHDN, CDR2 FVKESK. The germline V and J ends were trimmed by 3 bases and 6 bases, with 20 bases remaining between them. This chain's CDR3 is CASSHNTVTTRNGYTF. CDR3 nucleotides: TGTGCCAGCAGCCATAACACCGTCACAACGAGGAATGGCTACACCTTC.

The V and J genes are TRBV4-3 and TRBJ2-3, with TRBD2 matching 11 bases. The CDR3 sequence is 19 residues long. Trimming took 0 bases from V and 3 from J; bases not matched to a gene: 11. Germline CDR1 LGHNA, CDR2 YSLEER. CDR3 residues: CASSQDVLAGGPGTDTQYF. DNA for the CDR3: TGCGCCAGCAGCCAAGATGTATTAGCGGGAGGGCCGGGGACAGATACGCAGTATTTT.

The V gene is TRBV7-2, the J gene TRBJ1-6; D is unclear. V was clipped by 5 bases and J by 8 bases, with 13 bases between them. There are 14 residues in the CDR3. Germline CDR1 is SGHTA and CDR2 is FQGNSA. CDR3 region: CASSPRSRDSPLHF. The CDR3 DNA follows: TGTGCCAGCAGCCCGAGGTCTAGGGATTCACCCCTCCACTTT.

In its sample, this clonotype was seen many times. The J gene is TRBJ2-5, the V gene TRBV7-2, with D perhaps TRBD2 (6 bases). The CDR3 consists of 14 residues. V was trimmed by 3 bases and J by 7 bases, leaving 15 bases between them. Germline V gene data show CDR1 as SGHTA and CDR2 as FQGNSA. The CDR3 reads CASSFESAGGTQYF. CDR3 bases: TGTGCCAGCAGCTTTGAGAGCGCCGGGGGGACCCAGTACTTC.

The CDR3 sequence: CASSAHRGVEQYF. The CDR3 DNA reads TGTGCCAGCAGCGCCCACAGGGGGGTTGAGCAGTACTTC. The chain employs TRBV7-2 and TRBJ2-7, with 8 bases matching TRBD1. The CDR3 contains 13 residues. Germline V CDR1 and CDR2: SGHTA, FQGNSA. After removal of 5 bases from V and 7 bases from J, the junction contained 7 bases not matched to a gene.

The rearrangement uses TRBV2 and TRBJ1-5; D is possibly TRBD1 (5 bases). From germline, CDR1 is SNHLY and CDR2 FYNNEI. CDR3 length equals 14 residues. V lost 6 bases to trimming and J lost 6 bases, with 15 bases between them. The CDR3 protein is CASRVNQGSQPQHF. In DNA, the CDR3 is TGTGCCAGCAGGGTGAACCAGGGAAGTCAGCCCCAGCATTTT. Based on the CDR3 plus reference TRBV2 and TRBJ1-5, the full variable domain is EPEVTQTPSHQVTQMGQEVILRCVPISNHLYFYWYRQILGQKVEFLVSFYNNEISEKSEIFDDQFSVERPDGSNFTLKIRSTKLEDSAMYFCASRVNQGSQPQHFGDGTRLSIL.

The J gene is TRBJ2-2, the V gene TRBV11-2, with TRBD1 as a possible D gene (6 bases). V lost 5 bases and J 4 bases, leaving 26 bases between the germline ends. Per the germline V gene, CDR1 is SGHAT and CDR2 is FQNNGV. CDR3 length: 19 residues. The CDR3 region has the DNA TGTGCCAGCAGCCCTCAGTGGAGGTTGGCAGGGGAAACCACCGGGGAGCTGTTTTTT. Its protein product is CASSPQWRLAGETTGELFF.

The chain joins TRBV5-1 to TRBJ1-1; 7 bases line up with TRBD1. This CDR3 is built from 14 residues. After removal of 7 bases from V and 5 bases from J, the junction contained 11 bases not matched to a gene. In germline, CDR1 is SGHRS, CDR2 YFSETQ. CDR3 sequence reads: CASGTTGAGTEAFF. The CDR3 DNA follows: TGCGCCAGCGGAACTACAGGGGCGGGTACTGAAGCTTTCTTT.

This clonotype was counted between two and nine times. The J gene is TRBJ1-5, the V gene TRBV4-1, with D perhaps matching TRBD1 (5 bases). Deletions cut 0 bases from V and 4 bases from J, with 16 bases between. The germline V gene encodes CDR1 MGHRA and CDR2 YSYEKL. The CDR3 extends over 17 amino acids. The CDR3 DNA reads as TGCGCCAGCAGCCAAGATTTTCGGGGACGGAAGAATCAGCCCCAGCATTTT. It translates to CASSQDFRGRKNQPQHF.

V and J are TRBV12-3 or TRBV12-4 and TRBJ2-4; D remains ambiguous. The germline V and J ends were trimmed by 0 bases and 12 bases, with 15 bases remaining between them. The CDR3 covers 14 residues. The CDR3 is CASSLAGIKVGQYF. The CDR3 DNA reads TGTGCCAGCAGTTTAGCTGGGATAAAAGTGGGTCAGTACTTC.